This TCR beta chain was retrieved from a study of T cells in Graves' hyperthyroidism and ophthalmopathy (dated by TCRdb to about 2019). Regarding the research as a whole: Peripheral blood was sampled at the time of initial diagnosis, prior to any treatment. A discovery cohort of about a hundred patients, approximately 44 with Graves' ophthalmopathy and 57 with stable Graves' hyperthyroidism, was used to find distinguishing TCR V-J signatures. Prospective prediction of ophthalmopathy was tested in an independent validation cohort of fewer than 20 hyperthyroidism patients and roughly 16 patients who later progressed to ophthalmopathy. For training and testing, the 100 or so patients in the discovery cohort were randomly divided in a 7:3 ratio. In addition, the study compared T-cell repertoires in thyroid tissue and in blood from about 6 Graves' hyperthyroidism patients. Once sampling was done, hyperthyroidism patients were given methimazole at a starting dose of 30 mg daily, whereas ophthalmopathy patients were given high-dose intravenous methylprednisolone. The paper reports TCR Vbeta CDR3 sequencing of 140 or so peripheral blood samples: 40 or so ophthalmopathy, around 80 hyperthyroidism and around 17 progressor patients.

On the study overall, not on this receptor specifically: Most expanded thyroid clonotypes (frequency above 0.001) were also found in blood, which suggests that blood repertoires may mirror thyroid immune responses. Sample size was not statistically predetermined, and blinding of investigators to group allocation was not performed. Ophthalmopathy was separated from stable hyperthyroidism by a 13 V-J signature model, with 87.88% sensitivity and about 81% specificity obtained in cross-validation and 80%/75% obtained in testing. In validation, the model predicted progression to ophthalmopathy with over 60% sensitivity and 72% to 85% specificity, a median of roughly seven months before onset.

This clonotype was seen many times. Its antigen is currently not known. Base qualities are not at hand, and no much larger clone is one base apart. V loses 0 bases, J loses 9 bases, and the germline ends lie 15 bases apart. Spanning cysteine to phenylalanine, the CDR3 consists of 15 amino acids. Only the CDR3 part of the read is kept: 45 bases, read in frame from the first base. CDR1 and CDR2 are read off the germline V gene as SGHVS and FQNEAQ. A patient counted as having stable Graves' hyperthyroidism if no progression to ophthalmopathy occurred over 18 months of follow-up. Hyperthyroidism patients were aged 18 to 65 years and newly diagnosed, with disease duration of less than 2 months. Patients with uncontrolled infections, other autoimmune diseases, pregnancy or lactation were excluded. Diagnoses relied on clinical symptoms, serum thyroxine and TRAb, thyroid ultrasound and orbital computed tomography. Ficoll-Paque density gradient centrifugation was used to isolate PBMCs from 8.5 to 10 ml of fresh peripheral blood. Total RNA was extracted using Trizol reagent, and RNA quality was assessed on an Agilent 2100 Bioanalyzer.

The TCR beta CDR3 regions were amplified from the RNA transcripts. For the first round of RT-PCR on the TCR CDR3, the HTBI primer set was used together with the Qiagen OneStep RT-PCR kit. The libraries were constructed in a second round of multiplex PCR and then size-selected and purified. Paired-end sequencing of the libraries was performed with 100 bp reads on an Illumina HiSeq2000. The authors' analysis ran thus. SOAPnuke was used to process the raw data, removing reads that contained adapters or uncalled bases, had a mean Phred below 15, or lacked an exact match to the constant primer or identifier. COPE v1.2.5 was used to merge high-quality paired reads, and clonotypes were defined as unique nucleotide sequences. MiTCR v1.1 was used to align clonotypes to the IMGT TRBV, TRBD and TRBJ reference segments. The analysis was restricted to V-J combinations with a frequency above 0.0001, which together covered about 99% of the repertoires. A TCS score was defined as the ratio between F50 (clonal expansion) and ExV (chaos), using BLOSUM62-based TCRdist between CDR3 peptides within each V-J. Welch's t-statistics and random forest reduced around 550 V-J features to under 15, which were used in a naive Bayes classifier (R e1071). TCRdb reworked the public reads: Q25 trimming with fastp, MiXCR clone assembly, productive beta chains retained. Merged by CDR3 protein, the rows form single entries marked with the most common genes and DNA. Clone size and V and J calls follow TCRdb, not the original study. Counted in this sample were roughly 420,000 distinct CDR3 sequences; approximately 14% of them appeared once. The top ten clones comprise around 5.3% of the sample.

Material for sequencing was blood. Recombination connected TRBV7-8 to TRBJ2-1; no D gene can be assigned with confidence. This TCR was recovered from a woman under 30 with Graves' hyperthyroidism. The CDR3 in this case is CASSLAMAPKGEQFF. The DNA sequence reads TGTGCCAGCAGCTTAGCAATGGCCCCTAAGGGTGAGCAGTTCTTC.